This TCR beta chain is from a study of tumor and adjacent non-tumor tissue in lung cancer. V gave up 1 base and J gave up 4 bases, with 16 bases separating them. The CDR3 covers 16 residues. Germline V CDR1 and CDR2: MGHRA, YSYEKL. This clonotype has a count of ten or more. No cell sorting was done before RNA was extracted from the tissue. Distant lung tissue was collected more than 3 cm away from the tumor edge. The library came from three nested PCR rounds adapted from ARM-PCR protocols. MiXCR, run by TCRdb on the multiplex PCR reads, gives a single entry per CDR3 protein. The sample has about 86,000 distinct CDR3 sequences, roughly three quarters seen once.

The V and J genes are TRBV4-1 and TRBJ1-2, with D uncertain. This clonotype originated in a woman in her 50s with non-small cell lung cancer. Sequencing used distant non-tumor lung tissue. CDR3 nucleotide sequence: TGCGCCAGCAGCCAAGTAGTCGGTCTCGGAGTCTATGGCTACACCTTC. Protein sequence: CASSQVVGLGVYGYTF.